This T cell receptor beta chain was profiled in a study of control samples from healthy donors and cancer patients (dated by TCRdb to 2019 to 2021). Library construction relied on the immunoSEQ multiplex PCR assay. TCRdb carries this immuneACCESS record with in-frame sequences only. Its versions omit some clonotypes, under half of them owing to an unresolved V gene in the studies checked, with the rest unexplained. The sample profile shows over 80,000 clones; roughly 86% of them were found once. 2% to 2.5% of the sample rests with the top ten. There are a few counts of this clone. Its binding antigen is unknown. No much larger clone is present one base from it, and per-base qualities are unavailable. The CDR3, from cysteine to phenylalanine, totals 14 residues. Of all the DNA, just the CDR3 is kept, 42 bases in frame from base 1. For this chain, trimming is 3 bases at the V end and 2 bases at the J end, and the number of junction bases without a gene match is 5. CDR1 SQVTM and CDR2 ANQGSEA are derived from the germline V gene.

The V and J genes are TRBV29-1 and TRBJ1-2; 8 junctional bases match TRBD1. The specimen was blood. This TCR came from a man aged 60-69 years in good health. The DNA reads as follows: TGCAGCGTTGATGGGACAGGCAACAACTATGGCTACACCTTC. Its product reads: CSVDGTGNNYGYTF.